These T cell receptor beta chains were read from a single sample in a study of naive and memory T cell subsets. Using its own MiXCR run on the UMI-ligation and nested PCR reads, TCRdb lists one record per CDR3 protein. Of approximately 100,000 distinct CDR3 sequences in the sample, roughly 15% were seen once. Material for sequencing was naive CD8+ T cells from blood. These receptors originate from a human donor in good health. CDR3s include the opening cysteine and the closing phenylalanine or tryptophan. The D gene is left open where the match is weak. Size is stated for part of the rows, as once, few or many counts, or as a class when the clone is expanded.

clone_size j_call d_call v_call cdr3_nt cdr3_aa
. TRBJ2-7 . TRBV21-1 TGTGCCAGCAGCGGCAGCGACGAGCAGTACTTC CASSGSDEQYF
many TRBJ2-1 . TRBV30 TGTGCCTGGAACCTACCTTTCGGAGTTGAGCAGTTCTTC CAWNLPFGVEQFF
many TRBJ2-1 . TRBV7-2 TGTGCCAGCAGCTTGAGGGACAATGAGCAGTTCTTC CASSLRDNEQFF
few TRBJ2-7 . TRBV6-2/TRBV6-3 TGTGCCAGCAGTTACAAAGGCGGGATTTACGAGCAGTACTTC CASSYKGGIYEQYF
. TRBJ1-1 TRBD1 TRBV5-1 TGCGCCAGCAGCTGGGGACAGGACACTGAAGCTTTCTTT CASSWGQDTEAFF
many TRBJ1-5 . TRBV20-1 TGCAGTGCTAGAGATGTGGGTAGGGTTGACGAGGGGCCCCAGCATTTT CSARDVGRVDEGPQHF
. TRBJ2-5 . TRBV15 TGTGCCACCAGCAGTGGGACTGGTACGGAGACCCAGTACTTC CATSSGTGTETQYF
. TRBJ2-3 TRBD2 TRBV28 TGTGCCAGCAGTTTTCTAGCGGGGGGGCAGGATACGCAGTATTTT CASSFLAGGQDTQYF
. TRBJ1-2 . TRBV30 TGTGCCTGGAGTGTACAGCCTACTAACTATGGCTACACCTTC CAWSVQPTNYGYTF
few TRBJ1-1 TRBD1 TRBV27 TGTGCCAGCAGTCTAACAGGGGCAACTGAAGCTTTCTTT CASSLTGATEAFF
few TRBJ2-6 . TRBV4-1 TGCGCCAGCAGCCAATCTACCTGGGAGAGGCGCACCTCTGGGGCCAACGTCCTGACTTTC CASSQSTWERRTSGANVLTF
many TRBJ1-1 . TRBV12-3/TRBV12-4 TGTGCTCAGCTAACCAATCAAGAAGCTTTCTTT CAQLTNQEAFF
few TRBJ2-6 . TRBV27 TGTGCCAGCATCGATACCTCCTCTGGGGCCAACGTCCTGACTTTC CASIDTSSGANVLTF
few TRBJ2-7 . TRBV20-1 TGCAGTGCCAGGGCTCTCCGGGGGTACTCCTACGAGCAGTACTTC CSARALRGYSYEQYF
. TRBJ2-7 TRBD2 TRBV29-1 TGCAGCGTTGATAGAGGGAGGGGAGCCTACGAGCAGTACTTC CSVDRGRGAYEQYF
few TRBJ2-2 . TRBV7-2 TGTGCCAGCAGAGCCCCGGCCACCGGGGAGCTGTTTTTT CASRAPATGELFF
. TRBJ2-2 TRBD2 TRBV7-6 TGTGCCAGCAGCTTTGGACTAGCGGGAGGTGGGGAGCTGTTTTTT CASSFGLAGGGELFF
. TRBJ2-1 TRBD2 TRBV7-3 TGTGCCAGCAGCCCTAGCGGGGGGTCCAATGAGCAGTTCTTC CASSPSGGSNEQFF
many TRBJ2-7 TRBD2 TRBV20-1 TGCAGTGCCGCCGCTAGCGGGAGCTACGAGCAGTACTTC CSAAASGSYEQYF
. TRBJ1-1 TRBD1 TRBV27 TGTGCCAGCAGTCCGGGACAGGCGAAAGAAGCTTTCTTT CASSPGQAKEAFF
. TRBJ2-3 . TRBV4-2 TGTGCCAGCAGCCCATCGGTCCCCCATACGCAGTATTTT CASSPSVPHTQYF
few TRBJ2-7 TRBD1 TRBV7-2 TGTGCCAGCAGCTTACAGACAGGGGTTGGCTACGAGCAGTACTTC CASSLQTGVGYEQYF
many TRBJ2-7 . TRBV27 TGTGCCAGCAGCCCAGGCGGATACTATAACGAGCAGTACTTC CASSPGGYYNEQYF
. TRBJ2-1 . TRBV12-3/TRBV12-4 TGTGCCAGCAGTCCCGAGGCTAGGGATGAGCAGTTCTTC CASSPEARDEQFF
many TRBJ2-1 . TRBV28 TGTGCCAGCAGTCCACCCATTGGGTACAATGAGCAGTTCTTC CASSPPIGYNEQFF
many TRBJ2-3 . TRBV18 TGTGCCAGCTCACCCGGCCGACAGTTCACAGATACGCAGTATTTT CASSPGRQFTDTQYF
once TRBJ2-5 . TRBV11-2 TGTGCCAGCAGCTTAGGAAGGGGAGTAGGCCAAGAGACCCAGTACTTC CASSLGRGVGQETQYF
few TRBJ2-2 TRBD2 TRBV29-1 TGCAGCACCCGGACTAGCGGGGGGGAGCTGTTTTTT CSTRTSGGELFF
. TRBJ1-2 . TRBV9 TGTGCCAGCAGCGTACCAAGTATGGGAGGGGACCGAAACTATGGCTACACCTTC CASSVPSMGGDRNYGYTF
many TRBJ2-1 . TRBV20-1 TGCAGTGCTAGAGGACCTAATTCGCTTGGTGAGCAGTTCTTC CSARGPNSLGEQFF
few TRBJ1-2 . TRBV12-3/TRBV12-4 TGTGCCAGCAGTTTGTCCTCCTCCCCGAACTATGGCTACACCTTC CASSLSSSPNYGYTF
few TRBJ1-2 TRBD1 TRBV5-1 TGCGCCAGCAGCTTGATGTCGACAGGGGATGGCTACACCTTC CASSLMSTGDGYTF
. TRBJ1-1 . TRBV15 TGTGCCACCAGCAGAGATAGAGATGGGACGGGGGGCCAAGCTTTCTTT CATSRDRDGTGGQAFF
few TRBJ1-1 . TRBV19 TGTGCCAGTAGTGAACAGGGTTCCGCTTTCTTT CASSEQGSAFF
few TRBJ2-1 TRBD2 TRBV2 TGTGCCAGCAGTGAATCGGGGCTAGCGGGAGGGCCGCCACACAATGAGCAGTTCTTC CASSESGLAGGPPHNEQFF
. TRBJ2-7 TRBD1 TRBV5-7 TGTGCCAGCAGCGTGGGGACAGAAAAGTACGAGCAGTACTTC CASSVGTEKYEQYF
. TRBJ2-7 . TRBV13 TGTGCCAGCAGCTTAGGCCGCGGAGCCTACGAGCAGTACTTC CASSLGRGAYEQYF
few TRBJ1-5 . TRBV30 TGTGCCTGGAGTGAGGGGTCGAGCAATCAGCCCCAGCATTTT CAWSEGSSNQPQHF
few TRBJ2-7 TRBD2 TRBV4-3 TGCGCCAGCAGCCAAGGAGCGGGATCCAGCGAGCAGTACTTC CASSQGAGSSEQYF
. TRBJ2-1 . TRBV20-1 TGCAGTGCTAGAGATCTGGCGGAGTACAATGAGCAGTTCTTC CSARDLAEYNEQFF
few TRBJ2-5 . TRBV7-9 TGTGCCAGCAGCCAAGACAGTACCCAAGAGACCCAGTACTTC CASSQDSTQETQYF
. TRBJ2-7 TRBD2 TRBV4-3 TGCGCCAGCAGCCAAGATTGGACTAGCCGGTACGAGCAGTACTTC CASSQDWTSRYEQYF
many TRBJ2-1 . TRBV6-5 TGTGCCAGCAGTACGACAGATAAGCAGTTCTTC CASSTTDKQFF
once TRBJ2-2 . TRBV5-4 TGTGCCAGCAGGAGAAACACCGGGGAGCTGTTTTTT CASRRNTGELFF
many TRBJ1-5 . TRBV12-3/TRBV12-4 TGTGCCAGCAGTTTTGGAGCTAATCAGCCCCAGCATTTT CASSFGANQPQHF
. TRBJ2-2 . TRBV29-1 TGCAGCGCTCTTCGAGACGGGGAGCTGTTTTTT CSALRDGELFF
few TRBJ1-1 . TRBV20-1 TGCAGTGCGGCGATAAGCACTGAAGCTTTCTTT CSAAISTEAFF
few TRBJ2-7 . TRBV12-3/TRBV12-4 TGTGCCAGCAGTTTTCTGGCGGGTAAAATTCCTTCGAGAGAGCAGTACTTC CASSFLAGKIPSREQYF
. TRBJ2-4 . TRBV12-3/TRBV12-4 TGTGCCAGCAGCCCCGGGGAGTTAGCCAAAAACATTCAGTACTTC CASSPGELAKNIQYF